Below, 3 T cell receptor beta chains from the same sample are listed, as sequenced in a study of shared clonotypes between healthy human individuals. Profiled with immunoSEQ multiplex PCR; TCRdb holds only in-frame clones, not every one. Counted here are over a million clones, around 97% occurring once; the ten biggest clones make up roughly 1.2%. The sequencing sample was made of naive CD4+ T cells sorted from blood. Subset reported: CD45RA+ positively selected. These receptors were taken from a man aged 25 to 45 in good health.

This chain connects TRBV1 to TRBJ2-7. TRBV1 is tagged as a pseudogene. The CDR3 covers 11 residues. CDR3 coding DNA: TGCACCAGCAGCCAAGGGATGAGGCAGTACTTC. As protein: CTSSQGMRQYF.

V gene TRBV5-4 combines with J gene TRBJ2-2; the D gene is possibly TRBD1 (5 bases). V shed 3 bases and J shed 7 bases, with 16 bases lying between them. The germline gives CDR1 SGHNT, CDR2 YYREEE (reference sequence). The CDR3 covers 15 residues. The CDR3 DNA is TGTGCCAGCAGCTCCGGTAGGAGCCAGGGCGGGGAGCTGTTTTTT. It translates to CASSSGRSQGGELFF.

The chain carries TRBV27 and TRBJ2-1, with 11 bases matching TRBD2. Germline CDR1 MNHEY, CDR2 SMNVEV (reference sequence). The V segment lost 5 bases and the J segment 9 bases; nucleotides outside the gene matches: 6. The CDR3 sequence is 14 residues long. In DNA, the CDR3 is TGTGCCAGCAGTGCCTCGACTAGCGGGACTGAGCAGTTCTTC. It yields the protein CASSASTSGTEQFF.